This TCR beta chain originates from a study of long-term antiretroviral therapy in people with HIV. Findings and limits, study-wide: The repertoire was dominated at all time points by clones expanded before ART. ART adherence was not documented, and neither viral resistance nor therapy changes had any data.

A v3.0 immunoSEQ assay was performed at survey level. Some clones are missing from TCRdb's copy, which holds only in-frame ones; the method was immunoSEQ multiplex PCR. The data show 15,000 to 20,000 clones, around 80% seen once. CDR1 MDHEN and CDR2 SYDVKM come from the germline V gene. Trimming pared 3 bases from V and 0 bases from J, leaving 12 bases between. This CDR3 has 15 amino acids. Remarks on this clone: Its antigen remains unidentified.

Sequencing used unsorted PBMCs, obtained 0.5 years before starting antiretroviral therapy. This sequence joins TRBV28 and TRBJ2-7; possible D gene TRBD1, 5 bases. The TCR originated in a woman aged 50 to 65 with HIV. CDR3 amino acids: CASSLQGRSSYEQYF. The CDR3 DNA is TGTGCCAGCAGTTTGCAGGGTAGGAGCTCCTACGAGCAGTACTTC.